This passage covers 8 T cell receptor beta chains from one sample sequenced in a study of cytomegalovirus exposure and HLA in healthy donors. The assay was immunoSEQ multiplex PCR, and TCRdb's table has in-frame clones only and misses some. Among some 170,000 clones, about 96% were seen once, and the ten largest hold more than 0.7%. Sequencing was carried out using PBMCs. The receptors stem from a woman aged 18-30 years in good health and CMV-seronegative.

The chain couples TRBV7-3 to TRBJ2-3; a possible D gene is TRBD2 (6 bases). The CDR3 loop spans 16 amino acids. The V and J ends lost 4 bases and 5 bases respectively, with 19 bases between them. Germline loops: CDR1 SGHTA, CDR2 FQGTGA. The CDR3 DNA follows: TGTGCCAGCAGCTCATTACCCGGGACGGAGGGAGATACGCAGTATTTT. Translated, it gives CASSSLPGTEGDTQYF.

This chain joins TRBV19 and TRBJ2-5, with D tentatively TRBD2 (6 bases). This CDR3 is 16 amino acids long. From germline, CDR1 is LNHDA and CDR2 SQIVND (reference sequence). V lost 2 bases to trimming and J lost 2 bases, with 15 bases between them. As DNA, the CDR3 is TGTGCCAGTAGTATACTCTCCGGGACTTCACAAGAGACCCAGTACTTC. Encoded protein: CASSILSGTSQETQYF.

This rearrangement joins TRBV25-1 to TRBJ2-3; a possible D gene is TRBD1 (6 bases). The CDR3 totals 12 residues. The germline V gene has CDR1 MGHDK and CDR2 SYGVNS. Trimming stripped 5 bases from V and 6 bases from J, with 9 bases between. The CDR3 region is CASSQGTDTQYF. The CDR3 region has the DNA TGTGCCAGCAGTCAGGGGACGGATACGCAGTATTTT.

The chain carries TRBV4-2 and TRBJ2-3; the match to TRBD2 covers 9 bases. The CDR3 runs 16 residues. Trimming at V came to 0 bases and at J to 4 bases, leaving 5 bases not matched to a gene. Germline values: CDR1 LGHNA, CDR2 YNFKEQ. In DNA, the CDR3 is TGTGCCAGCAGCCAAGAGTGGGGCGGGGGGGCAGATACGCAGTATTTT. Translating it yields CASSQEWGGGADTQYF.

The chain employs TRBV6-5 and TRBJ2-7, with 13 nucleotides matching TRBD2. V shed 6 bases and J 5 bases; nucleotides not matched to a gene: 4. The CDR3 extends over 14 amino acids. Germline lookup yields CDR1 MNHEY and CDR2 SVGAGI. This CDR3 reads CASSWTSGGDEQYF. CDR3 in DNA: TGTGCCAGCAGCTGGACTAGCGGGGGTGACGAGCAGTACTTC.

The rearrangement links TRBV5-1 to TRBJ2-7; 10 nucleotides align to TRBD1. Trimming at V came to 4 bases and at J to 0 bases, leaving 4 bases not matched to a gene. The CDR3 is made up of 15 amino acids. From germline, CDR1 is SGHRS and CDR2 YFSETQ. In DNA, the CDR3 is TGCGCCAGCAGCCTAGGGACAGGGGTCTCCTACGAGCAGTACTTC. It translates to CASSLGTGVSYEQYF.

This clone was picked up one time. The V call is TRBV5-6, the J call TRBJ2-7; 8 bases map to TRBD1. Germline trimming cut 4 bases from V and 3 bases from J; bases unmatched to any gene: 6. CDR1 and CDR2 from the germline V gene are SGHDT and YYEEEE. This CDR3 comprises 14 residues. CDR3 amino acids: CASSGQGPLYEQYF. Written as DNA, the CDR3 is TGTGCCAGCAGCGGACAGGGACCTCTCTACGAGCAGTACTTC.

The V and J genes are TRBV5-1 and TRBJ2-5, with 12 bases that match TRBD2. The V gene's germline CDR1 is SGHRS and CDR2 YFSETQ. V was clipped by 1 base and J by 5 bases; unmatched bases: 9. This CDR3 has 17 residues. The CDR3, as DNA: TGCGCCAGCAGCTTGCTCCAAACCGGGACTAGCGGGGAGACCCAGTACTTC. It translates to CASSLLQTGTSGETQYF.